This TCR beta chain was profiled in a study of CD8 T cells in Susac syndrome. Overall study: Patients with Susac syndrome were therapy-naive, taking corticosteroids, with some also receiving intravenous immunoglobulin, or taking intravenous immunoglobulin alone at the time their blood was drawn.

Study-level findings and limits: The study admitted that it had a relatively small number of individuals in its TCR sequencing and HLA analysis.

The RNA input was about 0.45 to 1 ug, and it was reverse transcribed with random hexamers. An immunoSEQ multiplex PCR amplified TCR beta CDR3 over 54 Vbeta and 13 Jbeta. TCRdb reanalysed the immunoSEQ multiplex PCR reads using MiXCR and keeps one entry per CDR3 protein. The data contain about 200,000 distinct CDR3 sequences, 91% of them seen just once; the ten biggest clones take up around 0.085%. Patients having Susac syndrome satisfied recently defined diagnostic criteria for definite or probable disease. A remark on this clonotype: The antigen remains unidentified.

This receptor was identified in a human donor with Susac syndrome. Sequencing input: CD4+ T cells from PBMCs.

Written as DNA, the CDR3 is TGCGCCAGCAGCTTGACTAGCGGGAACTCCTACGAGCAGTACTTC. It is translated as CASSLTSGNSYEQYF. The V call is TRBV5-1, the J call TRBJ2-7; 10 bases fit TRBD2. The V gene's germline CDR1 is SGHRS and CDR2 YFSETQ. V was clipped by 1 base and J by 0 bases; unmatched bases: 1. This CDR3 has 15 residues.